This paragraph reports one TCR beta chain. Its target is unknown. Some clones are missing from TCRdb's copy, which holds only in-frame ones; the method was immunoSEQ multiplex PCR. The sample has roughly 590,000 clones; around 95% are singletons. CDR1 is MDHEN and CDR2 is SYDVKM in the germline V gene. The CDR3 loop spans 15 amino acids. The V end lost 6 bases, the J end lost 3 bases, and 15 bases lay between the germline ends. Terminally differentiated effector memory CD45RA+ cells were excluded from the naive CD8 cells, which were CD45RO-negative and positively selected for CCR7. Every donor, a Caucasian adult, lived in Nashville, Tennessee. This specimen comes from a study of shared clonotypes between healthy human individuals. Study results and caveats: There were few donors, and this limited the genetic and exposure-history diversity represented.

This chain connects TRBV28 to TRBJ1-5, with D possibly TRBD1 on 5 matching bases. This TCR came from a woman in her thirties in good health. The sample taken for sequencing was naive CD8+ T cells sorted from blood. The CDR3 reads CASSLTGDTNQPQHF. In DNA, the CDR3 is TGTGCCAGCAGCCTCACAGGCGACACCAATCAGCCCCAGCATTTT. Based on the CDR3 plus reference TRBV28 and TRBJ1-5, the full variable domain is DVKVTQSSRYLVKRTGEKVFLECVQDMDHENMFWYRQDPGLGLRLIYFSYDVKMKEKGDIPEGYSVSREKKERFSLILESASTNQTSMYLCASSLTGDTNQPQHFGDGTRLSIL.